The source of this TCR beta chain is a study of T cell responses to AZD1222 COVID-19 vaccine. On the study more broadly: Pooled together were second doses at about 4 or about 12 weeks.

Trimming took off 5 bases at V and 0 bases at J, with 10 bases between the two ends. Germline V gene data show CDR1 as SGHAT and CDR2 as FQNNGV. CDR3 length equals 14 residues. TCRdb's table, derived via immunoSEQ multiplex PCR, lists solely in-frame clones and lacks some. Of more than 95,000 clones in the sample, around 90% were seen once. This receptor was identified in an adult in good health. The specimen comprised peripheral blood, sampled on day 0 of AZD1222 vaccination. This chain connects TRBV11-2 to TRBJ1-1; D gene unclear. For the CDR3, the DNA is TGTGCCAGCAGCACTTCGGCCATGAACACTGAAGCTTTCTTT. Its translation is CASSTSAMNTEAFF.